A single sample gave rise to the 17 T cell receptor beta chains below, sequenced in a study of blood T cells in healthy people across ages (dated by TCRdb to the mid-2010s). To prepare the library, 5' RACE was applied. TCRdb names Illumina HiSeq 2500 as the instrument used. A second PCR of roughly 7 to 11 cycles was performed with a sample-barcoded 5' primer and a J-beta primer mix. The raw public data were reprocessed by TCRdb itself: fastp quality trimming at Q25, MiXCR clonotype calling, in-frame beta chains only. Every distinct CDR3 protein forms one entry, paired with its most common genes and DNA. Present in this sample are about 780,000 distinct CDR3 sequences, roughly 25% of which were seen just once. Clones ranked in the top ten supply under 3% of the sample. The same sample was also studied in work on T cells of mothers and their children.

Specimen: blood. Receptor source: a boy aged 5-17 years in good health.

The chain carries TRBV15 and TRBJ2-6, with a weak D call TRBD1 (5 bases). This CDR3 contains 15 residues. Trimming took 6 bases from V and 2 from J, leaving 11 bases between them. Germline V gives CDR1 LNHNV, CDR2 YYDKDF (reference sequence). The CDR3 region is CATSGATTGANVLTF. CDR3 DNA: TGTGCCACCAGTGGGGCTACCACTGGGGCCAACGTCCTGACTTTC.

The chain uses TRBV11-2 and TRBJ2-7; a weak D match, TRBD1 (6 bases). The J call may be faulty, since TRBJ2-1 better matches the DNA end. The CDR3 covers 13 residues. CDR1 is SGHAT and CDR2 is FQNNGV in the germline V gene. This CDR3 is CASSPRDNNEQFF. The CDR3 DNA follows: TGTGCCAGCAGCCCCCGGGACAACAATGAGCAGTTCTTC.

The CDR3 DNA reads as TGTGCCAGCAGCTCCCAGGGGGGGGCTGGCGAGCAGTACTTC. It encodes CASSSQGGAGEQYF. The chain links TRBV7-9 to TRBJ2-7, with D possibly being TRBD1 or TRBD2 (7 bases each). This CDR3 has 14 residues. Per germline, CDR1 SEHNR and CDR2 FQNEAQ (reference sequence). Trimming cost V 4 bases and J 6 bases, with 16 bases left between them.

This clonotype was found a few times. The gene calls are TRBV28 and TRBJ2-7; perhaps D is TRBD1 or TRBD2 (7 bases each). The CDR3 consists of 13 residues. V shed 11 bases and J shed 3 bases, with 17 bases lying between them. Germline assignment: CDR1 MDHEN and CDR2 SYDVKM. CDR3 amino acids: CAAGRDSYYEQYF. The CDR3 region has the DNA TGTGCCGCAGGGAGGGACAGTTACTACGAGCAGTACTTC.

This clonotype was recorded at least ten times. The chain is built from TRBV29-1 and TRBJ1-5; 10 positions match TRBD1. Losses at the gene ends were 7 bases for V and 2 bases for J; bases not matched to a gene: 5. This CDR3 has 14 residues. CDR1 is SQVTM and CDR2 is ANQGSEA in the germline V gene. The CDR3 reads CSARTGGRNQPQHF. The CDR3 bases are TGCAGCGCCCGGACAGGGGGACGCAATCAGCCCCAGCATTTT.

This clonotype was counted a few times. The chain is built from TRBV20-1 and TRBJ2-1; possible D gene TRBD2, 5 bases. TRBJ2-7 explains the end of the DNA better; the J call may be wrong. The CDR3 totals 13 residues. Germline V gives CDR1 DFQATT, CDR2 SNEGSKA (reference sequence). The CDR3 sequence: CSAPDGLWNEQYF. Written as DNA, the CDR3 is TGCAGTGCTCCAGACGGACTGTGGAACGAGCAGTACTTC.

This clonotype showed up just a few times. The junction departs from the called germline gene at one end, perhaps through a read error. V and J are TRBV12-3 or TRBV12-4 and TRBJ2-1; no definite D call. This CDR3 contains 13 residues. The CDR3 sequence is CANSLRAGNEQFF. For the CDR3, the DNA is TGTGCCAACAGTTTAAGGGCCGGCAATGAGCAGTTCTTC.

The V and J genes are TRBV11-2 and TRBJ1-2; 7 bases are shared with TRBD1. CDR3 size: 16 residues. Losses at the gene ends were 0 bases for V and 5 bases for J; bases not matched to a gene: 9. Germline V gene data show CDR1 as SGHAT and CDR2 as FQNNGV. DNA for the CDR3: TGTGCCAGCAGCTTAGATCCGGGAGGGGGCAGTTATGGCTACACCTTC. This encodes CASSLDPGGGSYGYTF.

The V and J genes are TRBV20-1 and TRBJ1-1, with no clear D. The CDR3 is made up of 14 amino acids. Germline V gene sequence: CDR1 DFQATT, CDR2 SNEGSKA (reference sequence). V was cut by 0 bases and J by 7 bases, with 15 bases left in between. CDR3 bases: TGCAGTGCTAGAGATCTTAGGACGGAAGGTGAAGCTTTCTTT. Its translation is CSARDLRTEGEAFF.

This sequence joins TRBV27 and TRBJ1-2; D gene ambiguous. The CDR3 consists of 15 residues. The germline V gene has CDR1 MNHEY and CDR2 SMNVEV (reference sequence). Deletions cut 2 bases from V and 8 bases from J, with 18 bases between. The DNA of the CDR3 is TGTGCCAGCAGTTTAACCCGCAGAGACCTGGGGGGCTACACCTTC. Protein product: CASSLTRRDLGGYTF.

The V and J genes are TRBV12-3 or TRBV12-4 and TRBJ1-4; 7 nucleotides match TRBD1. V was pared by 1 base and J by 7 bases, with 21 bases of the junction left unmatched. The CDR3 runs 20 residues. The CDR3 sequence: CASSLVWSAGGWLEGEKLFF. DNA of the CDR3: TGTGCCAGCAGTTTAGTGTGGTCCGCAGGGGGATGGCTTGAAGGTGAAAAACTGTTTTTT.

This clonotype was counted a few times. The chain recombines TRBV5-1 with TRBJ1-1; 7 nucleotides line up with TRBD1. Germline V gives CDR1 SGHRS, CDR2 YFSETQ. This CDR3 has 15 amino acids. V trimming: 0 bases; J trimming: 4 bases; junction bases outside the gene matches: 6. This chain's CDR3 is CASSLVEGAGTEAFF. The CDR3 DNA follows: TGCGCCAGCAGCTTGGTGGAGGGGGCAGGCACTGAAGCTTTCTTT.

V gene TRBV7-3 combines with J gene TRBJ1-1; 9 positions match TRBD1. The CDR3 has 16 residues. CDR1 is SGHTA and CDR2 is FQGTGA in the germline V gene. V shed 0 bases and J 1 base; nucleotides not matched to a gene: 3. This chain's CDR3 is CASSLTGTGTNTEAFF. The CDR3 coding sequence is TGTGCCAGCAGCTTAACGGGGACAGGGACGAACACTGAAGCTTTCTTT.

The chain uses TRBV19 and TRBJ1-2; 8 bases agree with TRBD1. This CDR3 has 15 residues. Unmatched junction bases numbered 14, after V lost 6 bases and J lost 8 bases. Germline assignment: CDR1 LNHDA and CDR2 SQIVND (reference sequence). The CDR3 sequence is CASRPGLGQGEGYTF. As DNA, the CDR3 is TGTGCCAGTAGGCCGGGCCTCGGACAGGGTGAAGGCTACACCTTC.

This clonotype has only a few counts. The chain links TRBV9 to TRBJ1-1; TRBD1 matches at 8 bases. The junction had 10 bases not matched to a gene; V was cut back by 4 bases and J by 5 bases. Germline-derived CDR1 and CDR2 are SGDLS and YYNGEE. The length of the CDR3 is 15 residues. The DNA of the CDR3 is TGTGCCAGCAGCCCCCTCGGACAGGGATGGACTGAAGCTTTCTTT. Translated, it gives CASSPLGQGWTEAFF.

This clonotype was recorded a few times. This CDR3 is CASSAQGFSYEQYF. Written as DNA, the CDR3 is TGTGCCAGCAGCGCTCAGGGCTTCTCCTACGAGCAGTACTTC. The V call is TRBV3-1, the J call TRBJ2-1, with TRBD1 as a possible D gene (5 bases). The assigned J gene may be wrong: the sequence end matches TRBJ2-7 better. The CDR3 length is 14 residues. Germline-derived CDR1 and CDR2 are LGHDT and YNNKEL (reference sequence).

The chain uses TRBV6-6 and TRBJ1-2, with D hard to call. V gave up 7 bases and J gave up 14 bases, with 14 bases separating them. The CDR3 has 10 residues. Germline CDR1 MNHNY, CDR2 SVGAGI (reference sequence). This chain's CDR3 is CASTGSFLTF. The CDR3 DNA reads TGTGCCAGCACCGGTTCCTTTTTGACCTTC.